These 11 T cell receptor beta chains share one sample of origin, sequenced in a study of blood T cell repertoires in COVID-19. The protocol was immunoSEQ multiplex PCR, while the TCRdb copy is restricted to in-frame clones and leaves out a portion. This table has 65,000 to 75,000 clones, roughly 81% appearing once. Sequenced input: peripheral blood. Every receptor here comes from a man of 80 years or more with acute or convalescent COVID-19.

This clone was recorded only once. V is TRBV28 and J is TRBJ2-2, with D tentatively TRBD1 (6 bases). This CDR3 has 12 residues. Germline assignment: CDR1 MDHEN and CDR2 SYDVKM. V was shortened by 6 bases and J by 6 bases, with 8 bases between the two germline ends. Here the CDR3 reads CASRSGAGELFF. In DNA form, the CDR3 reads TGTGCCAGCAGATCAGGGGCCGGGGAGCTGTTTTTT.

This clone was recorded only once. The chain recombines TRBV7-9 with TRBJ1-3, with 9 bases identical to TRBD1. The CDR3 is 15 residues long. Losses at the gene ends were 11 bases for V and 0 bases for J; bases not matched to a gene: 8. CDR1 and CDR2 from the germline V gene are SEHNR and FQNEAQ (reference sequence). CDR3 protein: CAHWTGDRSGNTIYF. The CDR3 DNA is TGTGCCCATTGGACAGGGGACCGCTCTGGAAACACCATATATTTT.

This clone was recorded a few times. V is TRBV3-1 (or the pseudogene TRBV3-2) and J is TRBJ2-7, with TRBD1 identical over 10 bases. CDR1 and CDR2 (germline): LGHDT, YNNKEL (reference sequence). This CDR3 is built from 15 residues. The J segment lost 9 bases and the V segment lost 4 bases, leaving 12 bases of the junction unmatched. The CDR3: CASSLAPGQGIGQYF. The CDR3 DNA sequence: TGTGCCAGCAGCCTTGCACCGGGACAGGGGATTGGGCAGTACTTC.

A word on this clone: Other DNA sequences in this specimen translate into the identical CDR3. V and J are TRBV18 and TRBJ2-7, with a possible D match to TRBD1 (6 bases). The CDR3 totals 12 residues. Trimming shortened V by 3 bases and J by 4 bases, and 7 bases separated the two germline ends. CDR1 and CDR2 from the germline V gene are KGHSH and LQKENI. This CDR3 is CASSPTGYEQYF. CDR3 nucleotides: TGTGCCAGCTCACCCACAGGGTACGAGCAGTACTTC.

This clone was counted once. V gene TRBV19 combines with J gene TRBJ2-7, with a tentative D call TRBD2 (6 bases). The CDR3 has 14 residues. Trimming cost V 4 bases and J 2 bases, with 12 bases left between them. Germline assignment: CDR1 LNHDA and CDR2 SQIVND (reference sequence). The CDR3 spells CASSRGLNPYEQYF. The CDR3 bases are TGTGCCAGTAGTAGGGGACTGAACCCCTACGAGCAGTACTTC.

This sequence joins TRBV6-2 or TRBV6-3 and TRBJ1-6; no definite D call. V was trimmed by 6 bases and J by 10 bases, leaving 22 bases between them. Germline V gene data show CDR1 as MNHEY and CDR2 as SVGEGT. CDR3 size: 16 residues. The chain's CDR3 is CASSPVLVVYLSPLHF. CDR3 in DNA: TGTGCCAGCAGCCCCGTCCTGGTGGTGTATCTATCACCCCTCCACTTT.

This chain links TRBV6-2 or TRBV6-3 with TRBJ2-5, with a weak D call TRBD2 (5 bases). There are 14 residues in the CDR3. V gave up 3 bases and J gave up 4 bases, with 12 bases separating them. Germline CDR1 MNHEY, CDR2 SVGEGT. Here the CDR3 DNA reads TGTGCCAGCAGTTATGTGGAGGAGCGAGAGACCCAGTACTTC. The encoded protein is CASSYVEERETQYF.

The rearrangement joins TRBV11-2 to TRBJ2-1; the D is unclear. This CDR3 has 16 residues. CDR1 SGHAT and CDR2 FQNNGV come from the germline V gene. The V and J ends lost 5 bases and 1 base respectively, with 15 bases between them. The CDR3 region is CASSHYLSGSYNEQFF. The CDR3 nucleotides read TGTGCCAGCAGCCACTACCTGTCCGGGTCCTACAATGAGCAGTTCTTC.

This chain connects TRBV2 to TRBJ1-2; TRBD1 aligns across 8 bases. The CDR3 contains 13 residues. The V gene end was trimmed by 3 bases and the J gene end by 7 bases; junction bases not matched to a gene: 4. Germline values: CDR1 SNHLY, CDR2 FYNNEI. The DNA of the CDR3 is TGTGCCAGCAGTGATACGACAGGGGCTGGCTACACCTTC. Encoded protein: CASSDTTGAGYTF.

This sequence joins TRBV2 and TRBJ1-4; possibly TRBD1 for D (5 bases). Germline V gene data show CDR1 as SNHLY and CDR2 as FYNNEI. Trimming removed 3 bases from V and 10 bases from J, with 12 bases in between. The CDR3 is made up of 13 amino acids. The CDR3 loop reads CASSDLGQGKLFF. CDR3 bases: TGTGCCAGCAGTGACTTGGGTCAGGGAAAACTGTTTTTT.

This sequence joins TRBV30 and TRBJ1-2; 7 bases map to TRBD1. The V segment lost 6 bases and the J segment 2 bases; nucleotides outside the gene matches: 12. CDR1 GTSNPN and CDR2 SVGIG come from the germline V gene (reference sequence). This CDR3 is built from 15 residues. The CDR3 region is CACHSLSTGNYGYTF. The CDR3 region has the DNA TGTGCCTGCCATAGCCTATCGACAGGGAACTATGGCTACACCTTC.